This TCR beta chain is drawn from a study of shared clonotypes between healthy human individuals. Study background: Contributing individuals were two females and a few males aged 18 to 49.

A word on this clone: Its specificity is not known.

TCRdb's copy holds only in-frame clones and misses some; the assay was immunoSEQ multiplex PCR. The table records over a million clones, around three quarters of them present only once. Broader study findings: Naive subsets usually exceeded memory subsets in estimated richness. It was the non-shared clonotypes that had lower generation probabilities than clonotypes shared by all four donors.

From CD4+ cells came CD45RA+ naive and CD45RA-negative memory subsets. The CDR3 spans 13 residues. The junction had 5 bases not matched to a gene; V was cut back by 3 bases and J by 5 bases. The germline gives CDR1 GTSNPN, CDR2 SVGIG (reference sequence). This clonotype originated in a man younger than 35 in good health. Some clones in this sample may be carry-over from other donors' samples. Sequencing was carried out using memory CD4+ T cells from PBMCs. Subset meaning: CD45RA-negative fraction. V usage is TRBV30 and J usage is TRBJ1-2; 8 nucleotides match TRBD1. The CDR3 DNA follows: TGTGCCTGGAGCCCAACAGGGGGTTATGGCTACACCTTC. Translating it yields CAWSPTGGYGYTF.